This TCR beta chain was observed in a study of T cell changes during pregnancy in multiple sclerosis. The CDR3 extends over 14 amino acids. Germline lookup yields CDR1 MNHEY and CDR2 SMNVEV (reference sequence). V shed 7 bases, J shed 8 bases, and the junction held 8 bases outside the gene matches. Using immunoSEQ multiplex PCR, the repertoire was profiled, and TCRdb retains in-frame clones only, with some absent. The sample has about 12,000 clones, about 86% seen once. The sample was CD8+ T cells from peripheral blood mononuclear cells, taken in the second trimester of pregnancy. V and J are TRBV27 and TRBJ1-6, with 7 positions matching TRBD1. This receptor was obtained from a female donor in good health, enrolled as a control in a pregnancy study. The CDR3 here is CASKTGQSYSPLHF. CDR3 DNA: TGTGCCAGCAAAACGGGACAGTCATATTCACCCCTCCACTTT.